This TCR beta chain was recovered during a study of blood T cell repertoires in COVID-19. In the source study's methods: By means of reference gene primer amplification, nucleated cell counts were estimated. Generated by immunoSEQ multiplex PCR, the TCRdb table keeps only in-frame clones and is missing some. V and J calls plus clone size are reproduced from that table; the DNA served to infer D and trimming. The sample records under 350,000 clones, 70% to 90% being singletons. Germline V CDR1 and CDR2: SQVTM, ANQGSEA. This CDR3 comprises 10 residues. V dropped 6 bases and J dropped 7 bases, with 10 bases sitting between them.

The chain couples TRBV29-1 to TRBJ2-7, with D perhaps matching TRBD2 (5 bases). This clonotype was obtained from a man between 25 and 39 years old who had recovered from COVID-19. The sequenced sample was PBMCs or T cells enriched from blood (not recorded which). CDR3 loop: CSVGVGEQYF. Here the CDR3 DNA reads TGCAGCGTCGGGGTCGGGGAGCAGTACTTC.